These T cell receptor beta chains were read from a single sample in a study of CD8+ T cells in alopecia areata. Method: immunoSEQ multiplex PCR; TCRdb's copy keeps in-frame clones and lacks some. The sample contains about 200,000 clones, 50% to 60% of which appear only once. The material was CD4+ T cells sorted from blood, obtained at week 4, from a patient treated with tofacitinib. These receptors were taken from a human donor with alopecia areata. Both conserved end residues are part of each CDR3. The order of the fields is J gene, V gene, clone size, D gene, CDR3 DNA, CDR3 protein. A D gene is named only where the DNA matches it firmly. Where a row states a size, it is once, few, many or the class of an expanded clone; other rows omit it.

>TRBJ1-5|TRBV4-3|few|NA
TGCGCGGCCCCCAGGTGGAATCAGCCCCAGCATTTT
CAAPRWNQPQHF
>TRBJ1-5|TRBV4-1|NA|NA
TGCGCCAGCAGCCAGAAGGGGGACCTCAGCAATCAGCCCCAGCATTTT
CASSQKGDLSNQPQHF
>TRBJ2-7|TRBV9|NA|TRBD1
TGTGCCAGCAGCCCAACGACAGGGGGAGGGTACGAGCAGTACTTC
CASSPTTGGGYEQYF
>TRBJ2-5|TRBV5-6|NA|NA
TGTGCCAGCAGCCTCCCCGGCCAAGAGACCCAGTACTTC
CASSLPGQETQYF
>TRBJ2-1|TRBV2|NA|TRBD1
TGTGCCACTTCGGACAGGGGCTACAATGAGCAGTTCTTC
CATSDRGYNEQFF
>TRBJ1-2|TRBV5-1|NA|NA
TGCGCCAGCAGCTTGGGTGGGAACCGCAACTATGGCTACACCTTC
CASSLGGNRNYGYTF
>TRBJ2-5|TRBV5-1|few|TRBD1
TGCGCCAGCAGTAAAAGCGGGACAGGGGTAGAGACCCAGTACTTC
CASSKSGTGVETQYF
>TRBJ2-7|TRBV7-9|NA|NA
TGTGCCAGCAGCTTATCTCGGAACAGCTACGAGCAGTACTTC
CASSLSRNSYEQYF
>TRBJ1-1|TRBV27|NA|NA
TGTGCCAGCAGTTGGGGGGAGGGCACTGAAGCTTTCTTT
CASSWGEGTEAFF
>TRBJ2-1|TRBV9|NA|NA
TGTGCCAGCAGCGTAGAGCCAGTTAGCTCCTACAATGAGCAGTTCTTC
CASSVEPVSSYNEQFF
>TRBJ1-5|TRBV6-6|NA|TRBD1
TGTGCCAGCAGTCGGGACAGGGGTAGCAATCAGCCCCAGCATTTT
CASSRDRGSNQPQHF
>TRBJ2-1|TRBV6-5|NA|NA
TGTGCCAGCCGGGACACCTACAATGAGCAGTTCTTC
CASRDTYNEQFF
>TRBJ1-6|TRBV6-9|NA|TRBD1
TGTGCCAGCAGCCCCCAGATGAGATGTCGTGTGAAAGGGACAGGGATCCGACATAATTCACCCCTCCACTTT
CASSPQMRCRVKGTGIRHNSPLHF
>TRBJ2-3|TRBV5-1|once|NA
TGCGCCAGCAGCTCCCTATACGGAATTAGCACAGATACGCAGTATTTT
CASSSLYGISTDTQYF
>TRBJ2-7|TRBV28|NA|NA
TGTGCCAGCAGCTTGCCGGGCTACGAGCAGTACTTC
CASSLPGYEQYF
>TRBJ1-4|TRBV15|many|TRBD1
TGTGCCACCAGCAGAGGACAGGGGAATGAAAAACTGTTTTTT
CATSRGQGNEKLFF
>TRBJ1-1|TRBV9|NA|TRBD1
TGTGCCAGCAGCGCAGAACTCGACAGGGGTTGGTTCTGCACTGAAGCTTTCTTT
CASSAELDRGWFCTEAFF
>TRBJ1-1|TRBV6-5|NA|NA
TGTGCCAGCGGGAGAGGGAGGGACACTGAAGCTTTCTTT
CASGRGRDTEAFF
>TRBJ1-4|TRBV30|NA|NA
TGTGCCTGGAGTGTACAGGGCCCGGCAGAAAAACTGTTTTTT
CAWSVQGPAEKLFF
>TRBJ2-7|TRBV9|NA|TRBD1
TGTGCCAGCAGCGTAGTAGGACAGGGGTACGAGCAGTACTTC
CASSVVGQGYEQYF
>TRBJ2-7|TRBV7-2|NA|TRBD2
TGTGCCAGCAGCTTGGTCAATAGCGGGGGATACGAGCAGTACTTC
CASSLVNSGGYEQYF
>TRBJ2-7|TRBV29-1|NA|NA
TGCAGCGCCTCTCAGGACAACTACGAGCAGTACTTC
CSASQDNYEQYF
>TRBJ2-1|TRBV2|NA|NA
TGTGCCAGCAATACAGGGCTCGACAATGAGCAGTTCTTC
CASNTGLDNEQFF
>TRBJ1-1|TRBV5-1|once|NA
TGCGCCAGCAGCTTGGACAGGGTAATGAACACTGAAGCTTTCTTT
CASSLDRVMNTEAFF
>TRBJ2-1|TRBV5-1|few|NA
TGCGCCAGCAGCTTGGCGTCAAACAGGGACAATGAGCAGTTCTTC
CASSLASNRDNEQFF
>TRBJ1-2|TRBV4-2|few|TRBD1
TGTGCCAGCAGCAAACCGGGACAGGACTATGGCTACACCTTC
CASSKPGQDYGYTF
>TRBJ1-2|TRBV2|NA|TRBD1
TGTGCCAGCAGTGGCCAGGGGGGTGGCTACACCTTC
CASSGQGGGYTF
>TRBJ1-1|TRBV28|NA|TRBD1
TGTGCCAGCAGCTCGGGACAGTTAGAAGCTTTCTTT
CASSSGQLEAFF
>TRBJ1-2|TRBV7-2|NA|NA
TGTGCCAGCAGAATAGACGAGGGTCGCCGGGGCTACACCTTC
CASRIDEGRRGYTF
>TRBJ2-5|TRBV6-5|few|NA
TGTGCCAGCACCAGGGACGGATTAGAGACCCAGTACTTC
CASTRDGLETQYF
>TRBJ2-1|TRBV18|few|TRBD2
TGTGCCAGCTCACCACGGAACGCGGGGGGTCATTACAATGAGCAGTTCTTC
CASSPRNAGGHYNEQFF
>TRBJ2-1|TRBV20-1|NA|NA
TGCAGTGCTACGGACAATGAGCAGTTCTTC
CSATDNEQFF
>TRBJ1-5|TRBV15|NA|NA
TGTGCCACAGGGCGAGACAGCTCGCGGCCCCAGCATTTT
CATGRDSSRPQHF
>TRBJ1-2|TRBV27|NA|NA
TGTGCCAGCAGGCGGGGACTTTCCTATGGCTACACCTTC
CASRRGLSYGYTF
>TRBJ1-2|TRBV28|NA|TRBD1
TGTGCCAGCAGTCTATATAGGACAGGGTATGGTTTCACCTTC
CASSLYRTGYGFTF
>TRBJ2-7|TRBV4-1|NA|TRBD1
TGCGCCAGCAGCATGGGACAGGGGGTCTACGAGCAGTACTTC
CASSMGQGVYEQYF
>TRBJ2-7|TRBV4-1|NA|NA
TGCGCCAGCAGCCAAGATAAGAGGGGACCGCGGTTTAACGAGCAGTACTTC
CASSQDKRGPRFNEQYF
>TRBJ1-6|TRBV28|few|TRBD1
TGTGCCAGCCTAGACAGGGGACGATCACCCCTCCACTTT
CASLDRGRSPLHF
>TRBJ2-7|TRBV4-1|NA|NA
TGCGCCAGCAGCCAAGTTATCTTTTCCTACGAGCAGTACTTC
CASSQVIFSYEQYF
>TRBJ1-1|TRBV6-5|NA|TRBD1
TGTGCCAGCTCAGGTGGACAGGCGGACACTGAAGCTTTCTTT
CASSGGQADTEAFF
>TRBJ2-1|TRBV30|few|NA
TGTGCCTGGAGTATTCGGGGGCAGTTCTTC
CAWSIRGQFF
>TRBJ2-3|TRBV18|few|NA
TGTGCCAGCTCAGATACGGGCCCAGATACGCAGTATTTT
CASSDTGPDTQYF
>TRBJ2-5|TRBV29-1|few|NA
TGCAGCGTTGCACATCGTCAGGGGGGGGAGACCCAGTACTTC
CSVAHRQGGETQYF
>TRBJ2-5|TRBV29-1|few|NA
TGCAGCGTCCCCGACCTCGGAGGGAGTGGGGAGACCCAGTACTTC
CSVPDLGGSGETQYF
>TRBJ2-5|TRBV29-1|NA|NA
TGCAGCGCCGAGGACGTGGGAGGAATGGAGACCCAGTACTTC
CSAEDVGGMETQYF
>TRBJ2-1|TRBV5-4|few|TRBD2
TGTGCCAGCAGCTTGGTGAACCTAGCGGGGGTAGGTGAGCAGTTCTTC
CASSLVNLAGVGEQFF
>TRBJ2-7|TRBV9|NA|TRBD1
TGTGCCAGCAGCGTAGGGGGACAGGCCTCCTACGAGCAGTACTTC
CASSVGGQASYEQYF
>TRBJ2-2|TRBV29-1|few|NA
TGCAGCGTAGCTAACACCGGGGAGCTGTTTTTT
CSVANTGELFF
>TRBJ2-2|TRBV9|NA|NA
TGTGCCAGCGGTGGACATTCGAACACCGGGGAGCTGTTTTTT
CASGGHSNTGELFF
>TRBJ2-6|TRBV19|NA|NA
TGTGCCAGTAAGCGCTCTGGGGCCAACGTCCTGACTTTC
CASKRSGANVLTF
>TRBJ2-5|TRBV7-2|NA|NA
TGTGCCAGCAGCTGGGGGCCGGGGGGTGAGACCCAGTACTTC
CASSWGPGGETQYF
>TRBJ1-5|TRBV5-6|NA|NA
TGTGCCAGCAGCTTGGCAGGGGAAGATCAGCCCCAGCATTTT
CASSLAGEDQPQHF
>TRBJ1-1|TRBV4-1|few|NA
TGCGCCAGCAGCCCCCAGATGGGGGGCACTGAAGCTTTCTTT
CASSPQMGGTEAFF
>TRBJ2-3|TRBV4-2|NA|TRBD2
TGTGCCAGCAGCCAAGCGGGGGGGCATACAGATACGCAGTATTTT
CASSQAGGHTDTQYF
>TRBJ1-1|TRBV29-1|NA|NA
TGCAGCGGGGCAGACAGCGGCGGTGTTGTTGAAGCTTTCTTT
CSGADSGGVVEAFF
>TRBJ1-6|TRBV5-4|NA|NA
TGTGCCAGCAGCTTGTTCGGCGGACTATATAATTCACCCCTCCACTTT
CASSLFGGLYNSPLHF
>TRBJ2-5|TRBV28|NA|TRBD2
TGTGCCAGCAGTTTTTTGCTAGCGGGGGGGCACGAGACCCAGTACTTC
CASSFLLAGGHETQYF
>TRBJ1-3|TRBV5-1|NA|NA
TGCGCCAGCAGCTTGTCATCGGGGCAGTACGGAAACACCATATATTTT
CASSLSSGQYGNTIYF
>TRBJ1-5|TRBV7-2|NA|TRBD1
TGTGCCAGCAGCTTATCTCCCTCAGGGGGAGGGCAGCCCCAGCATTTT
CASSLSPSGGGQPQHF